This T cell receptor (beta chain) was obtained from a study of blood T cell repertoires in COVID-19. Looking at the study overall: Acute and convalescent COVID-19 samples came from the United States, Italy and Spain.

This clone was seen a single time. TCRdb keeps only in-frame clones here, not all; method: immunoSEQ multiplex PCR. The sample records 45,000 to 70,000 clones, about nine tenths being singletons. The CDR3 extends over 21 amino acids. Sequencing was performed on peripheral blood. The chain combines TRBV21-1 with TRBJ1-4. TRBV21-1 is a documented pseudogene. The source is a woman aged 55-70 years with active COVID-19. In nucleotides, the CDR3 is TGTGCCAGCAGCAAATCAAGACGAGGGTTACGTAAATTGACAACTAATGAAAAACTGTTTTTT. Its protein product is CASSKSRRGLRKLTTNEKLFF.